This T cell receptor beta chain was documented in a study of response to subunit inactivated influenza vaccine (dated 2018 in TCRdb). In the study overall: Deep quantitative profiling of the T cell receptor repertoire was used in the study to follow responses to a trivalent subunit inactivated influenza vaccine. The paper's findings and limits, for the study overall: The authors suggested that each seasonal influenza vaccination may recruit only a limited number of new T cells.

Looking up the germline V gene yields CDR1 SGHRS and CDR2 YFSETQ. V gives up 3 bases and J gives up 1 base, and the segment between their germline ends measures 16 bases. The CDR3 numbers 16 residues from cysteine through phenylalanine. Only the CDR3 part of the read is kept: 48 bases, read in frame from the first base. This clonotype was seen a handful of times. Its antigen is still unknown. Base qualities are not provided; no much larger clone lies one nucleotide away. Library generation was performed with RT-PCR. The instrument given in TCRdb is Illumina HiSeq 2500. TCRdb itself trimmed the public reads at Q25 with fastp, ran MiXCR and retained productive beta chains. CDR3 protein duplicates are merged, each entry listing the most common genes and DNA. For this sample the table gives 650,000 to 800,000 distinct CDR3 sequences, of which approximately 18% were detected only once. The top ten constitute about a tenth of the sample.

Material: PBMCs from blood, obtained 5 to 6 days after vaccination. The rearrangement combines TRBV5-1 with TRBJ1-1; the D gene is possibly TRBD1, with 5 bases matching. This receptor was identified in a man aged 50 to 59 who received an inactivated influenza vaccine. Donor details come from another sample of the same person, matched by shared clones. Here the CDR3 is given as CASSSLEGLANTEAFF. The nucleotide sequence reads as follows: TGCGCCAGCAGCTCCCTGGAGGGGTTGGCGAACACTGAAGCTTTCTTT.